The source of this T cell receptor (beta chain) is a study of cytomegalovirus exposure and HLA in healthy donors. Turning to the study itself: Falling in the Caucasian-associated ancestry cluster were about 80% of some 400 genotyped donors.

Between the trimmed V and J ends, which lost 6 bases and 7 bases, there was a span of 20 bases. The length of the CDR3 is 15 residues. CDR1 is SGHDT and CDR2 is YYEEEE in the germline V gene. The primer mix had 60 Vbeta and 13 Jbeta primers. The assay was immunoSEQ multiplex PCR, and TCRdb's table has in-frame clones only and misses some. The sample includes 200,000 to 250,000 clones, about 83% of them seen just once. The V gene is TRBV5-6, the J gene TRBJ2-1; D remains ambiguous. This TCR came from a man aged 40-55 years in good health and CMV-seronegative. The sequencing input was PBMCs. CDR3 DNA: TGTGCCAGCACCCGAGGAGCCTCCGGTGGGAATGAGCAGTTCTTC. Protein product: CASTRGASGGNEQFF. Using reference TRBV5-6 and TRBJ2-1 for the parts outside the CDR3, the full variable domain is DAGVTQSPTHLIKTRGQQVTLRCSPKSGHDTVSWYQQALGQGPQFIFQYYEEEERQRGNFPDRFSGHQFPNYSSELNVNALLLGDSALYLCASTRGASGGNEQFFGPGTRLTVL.